This TCR beta chain was recovered during a study of cytomegalovirus exposure and HLA in healthy donors. V dropped 5 bases and J dropped 4; count of bases not matched to a gene: 5. This CDR3 region has 14 residues. The V gene's germline CDR1 is SGHTA and CDR2 FQGNSA. The PCR had 60 Vbeta and 13 Jbeta primers. Method: immunoSEQ multiplex PCR; TCRdb's copy keeps in-frame clones and lacks some. The data hold more than 150,000 clones, with around 77% observed a single time. The receptor comes from a woman aged 50 to 65 in good health and CMV-seropositive. This chain joins TRBV7-2 and TRBJ1-1; 9 nucleotides agree with TRBD1. The sample comprised PBMCs. The CDR3 is CASSTLTGGTEAFF. In DNA, the CDR3 is TGTGCCAGCAGCACCCTGACAGGGGGCACTGAAGCTTTCTTT. The full variable domain, its missing parts supplied by reference TRBV7-2 and TRBJ1-1, is GAGVSQSPSNKVTEKGKDVELRCDPISGHTALYWYRQSLGQGLEFLIYFQGNSAPDKSGLPSDRFSAERTGGSVSTLTIQRTQQEDSAVYLCASSTLTGGTEAFFGQGTRLTVV.